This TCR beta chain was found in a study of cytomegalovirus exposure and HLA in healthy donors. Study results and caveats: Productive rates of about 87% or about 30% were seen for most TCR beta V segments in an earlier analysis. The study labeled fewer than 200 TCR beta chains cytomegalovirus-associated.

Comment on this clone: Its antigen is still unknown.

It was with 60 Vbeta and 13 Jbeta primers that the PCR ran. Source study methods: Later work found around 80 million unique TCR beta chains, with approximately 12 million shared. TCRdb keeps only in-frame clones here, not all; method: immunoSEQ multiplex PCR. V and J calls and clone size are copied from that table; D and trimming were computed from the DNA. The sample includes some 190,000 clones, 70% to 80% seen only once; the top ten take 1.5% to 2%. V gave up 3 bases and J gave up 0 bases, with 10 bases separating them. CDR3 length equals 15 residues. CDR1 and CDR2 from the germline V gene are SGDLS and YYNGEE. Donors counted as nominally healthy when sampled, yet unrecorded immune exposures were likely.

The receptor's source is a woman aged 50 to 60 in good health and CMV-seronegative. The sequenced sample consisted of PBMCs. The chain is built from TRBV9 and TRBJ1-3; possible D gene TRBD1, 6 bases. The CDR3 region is CASSARQDSGNTIYF. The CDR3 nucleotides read TGTGCCAGCAGCGCTCGACAGGACTCTGGAAACACCATATATTTT.